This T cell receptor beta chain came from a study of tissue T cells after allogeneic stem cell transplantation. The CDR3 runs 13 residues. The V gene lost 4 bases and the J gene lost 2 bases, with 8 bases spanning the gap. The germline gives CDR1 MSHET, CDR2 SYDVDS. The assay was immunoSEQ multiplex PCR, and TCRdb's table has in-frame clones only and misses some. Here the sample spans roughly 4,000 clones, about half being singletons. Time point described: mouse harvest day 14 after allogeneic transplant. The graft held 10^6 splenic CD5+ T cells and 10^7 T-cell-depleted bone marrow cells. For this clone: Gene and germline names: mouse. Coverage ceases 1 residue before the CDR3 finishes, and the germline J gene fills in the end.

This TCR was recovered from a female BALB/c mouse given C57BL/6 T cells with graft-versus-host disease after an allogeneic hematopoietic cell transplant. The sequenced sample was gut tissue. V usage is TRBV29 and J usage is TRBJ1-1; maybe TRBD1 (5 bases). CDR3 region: CASSSGFNTEVFF. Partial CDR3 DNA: TGTGCTAGCAGTTCAGGGTTCAACACAGAAGTCTTC.